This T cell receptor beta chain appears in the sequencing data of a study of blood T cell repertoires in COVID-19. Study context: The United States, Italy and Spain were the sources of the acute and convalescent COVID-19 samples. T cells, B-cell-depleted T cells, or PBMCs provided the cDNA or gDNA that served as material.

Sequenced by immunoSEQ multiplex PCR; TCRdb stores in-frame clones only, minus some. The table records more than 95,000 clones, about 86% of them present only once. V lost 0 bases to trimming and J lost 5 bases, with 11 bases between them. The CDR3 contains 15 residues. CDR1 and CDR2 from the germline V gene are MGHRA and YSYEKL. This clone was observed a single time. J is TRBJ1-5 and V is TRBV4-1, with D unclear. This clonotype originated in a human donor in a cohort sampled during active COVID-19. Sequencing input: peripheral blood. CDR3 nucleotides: TGCGCCAGCAGCCAAGAAGTAACCGGGGATCAGCCCCAGCATTTT. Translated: CASSQEVTGDQPQHF.